A single sample is the source of the 28 T cell receptor beta chains below, sequenced in a study of blood T cell repertoires in COVID-19. Clones were read by immunoSEQ multiplex PCR, and TCRdb kept only the in-frame ones, dropping some. This sample has 120,000 to 150,000 clones; 80% to 90% occur once, and the top ten carry around 38%. Sequencing used peripheral blood. The origin of the receptors is a man in his forties or fifties who had recovered from COVID-19.

This clone was detected many times. V and J are TRBV13 and TRBJ1-6; TRBD1 matches at 9 bases. Germline assignment: CDR1 PRHDT and CDR2 FYEKMQ (reference sequence). CDR3 length equals 18 residues. The ends lost 0 bases at V and 7 bases at J; junction bases unmatched: 10. CDR3 nucleotides: TGTGCCAGCAGCTTAGGAACAGGGGGCGATCTATGGAATTCACCCCTCCACTTT. It translates to CASSLGTGGDLWNSPLHF.

In this sample, this clone turned up once. This chain joins TRBV11-3 and TRBJ2-7, with D tentatively TRBD1 (5 bases). Germline CDR1 is SGHNT and CDR2 is YENEEA. The CDR3 length is 14 residues. Trimming left V 0 bases short and J 4 bases short, with 10 bases between. CDR3 region: CASSLDAGMYEQYF. CDR3 in DNA: TGTGCCAGCAGCTTAGATGCAGGGATGTACGAGCAGTACTTC.

V usage is TRBV5-6 and J usage is TRBJ1-5, with D hard to call. Germline V lookup: CDR1 SGHDT, CDR2 YYEEEE. The length of the CDR3 is 14 residues. Trimming took off 0 bases at V and 0 bases at J, with 4 bases between the two ends. As DNA, the CDR3 is TGTGCCAGCAGCTTGGACAGTAGCAATCAGCCCCAGCATTTT. It encodes CASSLDSSNQPQHF.

The CDR3 nucleotides read TGCGCCAGCAGCTTGGGATTTGGGACTGCCCCTGAAGCTTTCTTT. Translating it yields CASSLGFGTAPEAFF. The V gene is TRBV5-1, the J gene TRBJ1-1; a possible D gene is TRBD1 (5 bases). Germline V gene sequence: CDR1 SGHRS, CDR2 YFSETQ. This CDR3 region has 15 residues. V shed 0 bases and J shed 6 bases, with 15 bases lying between them.

The chain couples TRBV2 to TRBJ1-1; D gene ambiguous. Germline V gene lookup returns CDR1 SNHLY and CDR2 FYNNEI. This CDR3 contains 15 residues. V was pared by 4 bases and J by 1 base, with 13 bases between. CDR3 protein: CASSAVTVTNTEAFF. The CDR3 DNA reads TGTGCCAGCAGTGCGGTAACAGTCACGAACACTGAAGCTTTCTTT. Full variable domain (outside the CDR3, taken from reference TRBV2 and TRBJ1-1): EPEVTQTPSHQVTQMGQEVILRCVPISNHLYFYWYRQILGQKVEFLVSFYNNEISEKSEIFDDQFSVERPDGSNFTLKIRSTKLEDSAMYFCASSAVTVTNTEAFFGQGTRLTVV.

This chain uses TRBV2 with TRBJ1-1; no clear D gene. CDR1 is SNHLY and CDR2 is FYNNEI in the germline V gene. CDR3 length equals 13 residues. Trimming cost V 8 bases and J 0 bases, with 10 bases left between them. CDR3 DNA sequence: TGTGCCAGCCGCGTCTTAATGAACACTGAAGCTTTCTTT. This gives the protein CASRVLMNTEAFF. Full variable domain (missing parts from reference TRBV2 and TRBJ1-1): EPEVTQTPSHQVTQMGQEVILRCVPISNHLYFYWYRQILGQKVEFLVSFYNNEISEKSEIFDDQFSVERPDGSNFTLKIRSTKLEDSAMYFCASRVLMNTEAFFGQGTRLTVV.

This chain joins TRBV4-1 and TRBJ2-2, with 10 bases lining up with TRBD1. CDR1 is MGHRA, CDR2 YSYEKL, per germline. CDR3 length equals 16 residues. J lost 2 bases, V lost 4 bases, and 4 bases had no gene match. CDR3 sequence reads: CASSLGTGANTGELFF. The CDR3 nucleotides are TGCGCCAGCAGCCTGGGGACAGGGGCCAACACCGGGGAGCTGTTTTTT.

This rearrangement joins TRBV6-5 to TRBJ1-6; 8 bases fit TRBD1. V lost 6 bases, J lost 11 bases, and 12 bases stayed unmatched. The CDR3 runs to 15 residues. Per germline, CDR1 MNHEY and CDR2 SVGAGI. Here the CDR3 reads CASRTRGQAVAPLHF. The CDR3 nucleotides are TGTGCCAGCAGGACCAGGGGACAGGCGGTCGCACCCCTCCACTTT.

The chain couples TRBV6-5 to TRBJ1-1, with 7 bases identical to TRBD1. The CDR3 sequence is 13 residues long. Trimming cost V 4 bases and J 5 bases; bases outside gene matches: 4. Germline V gives CDR1 MNHEY, CDR2 SVGAGI. The CDR3 reads CASSSDRDTEAFF. Written as DNA, the CDR3 is TGTGCCAGCAGTTCAGACAGGGATACTGAAGCTTTCTTT.

This chain uses TRBV27 with TRBJ2-6, with 9 bases lining up with TRBD2. J lost 2 bases, V lost 5 bases, and 4 bases had no gene match. The CDR3 spans 16 residues. Germline CDR1 is MNHEY and CDR2 is SMNVEV (reference sequence). The CDR3 DNA follows: TGTGCCAGCAGTGCGCGGGAGGGGACTGGGGCCAACGTCCTGACTTTC. Translated: CASSAREGTGANVLTF.

The chain links TRBV9 to TRBJ1-5, with D uncertain. Between the trimmed V and J ends, which lost 0 bases and 6 bases, there was a span of 10 bases. Germline CDR1 SGDLS, CDR2 YYNGEE. This CDR3 region has 14 residues. CDR3 DNA: TGTGCCAGCAGCGTAGACCCCGGCGGTCAGCCCCAGCATTTT. Amino acid sequence: CASSVDPGGQPQHF.

V is TRBV6-6 and J is TRBJ1-4; a weak D match, TRBD1 (5 bases). The ends were cut back, 3 bases at V and 1 base at J, with 12 bases in the middle. This CDR3 has 16 residues. Germline loops: CDR1 MNHNY, CDR2 SVGAGI (reference sequence). The CDR3: CASSYGQGGTNEKLFF. For the CDR3, the DNA is TGTGCCAGCAGTTATGGGCAGGGAGGAACTAATGAAAAACTGTTTTTT.

The chain employs TRBV9 and TRBJ1-5; the match to TRBD1 covers 7 bases. The CDR3 totals 14 residues. Germline V gene data show CDR1 as SGDLS and CDR2 as YYNGEE. V lost 4 bases to trimming and J lost 3 bases; unmatched junction nucleotides: 4. This CDR3 reads CASSQQGFNQPQHF. In DNA, the CDR3 is TGTGCCAGCAGCCAACAGGGGTTCAATCAGCCCCAGCATTTT.

This clone was detected once. The chain employs TRBV19 and TRBJ1-1; possible D gene TRBD1, 6 bases. Germline CDR1 is LNHDA and CDR2 is SQIVND (reference sequence). The CDR3 covers 14 residues. V shed 4 bases and J shed 1 base, with 10 bases lying between them. CDR3: CASSRTASNTEAFF. DNA of the CDR3: TGTGCCAGTAGTAGGACAGCATCGAACACTGAAGCTTTCTTT.

The chain employs TRBV20-1 and TRBJ1-4; 7 positions agree with TRBD1. The CDR3 totals 14 residues. With V trimmed by 3 bases and J by 4 bases, 5 bases remained unmatched. Germline CDR1 is DFQATT and CDR2 is SNEGSKA (reference sequence). The CDR3 reads CSASRGQDNEKLFF. The CDR3 DNA reads as TGCAGTGCTAGTCGTGGACAGGATAATGAAAAACTGTTTTTT.

This sequence joins TRBV5-1 and TRBJ2-7; TRBD1 is a possible D gene (5 bases). Germline V gives CDR1 SGHRS, CDR2 YFSETQ. The CDR3 is 14 amino acids. V was trimmed by 0 bases and J by 1 base, leaving 8 bases between them. The DNA for the CDR3 is TGCGCCAGCAGCTTGGAGGACATTTCCTACGAGCAGTACTTC. Translating gives CASSLEDISYEQYF. The variable domain in full, completed from reference TRBV5-1 and TRBJ2-7, reads KAGVTQTPRYLIKTRGQQVTLSCSPISGHRSVSWYQQTPGQGLQFLFEYFSETQRNKGNFPGRFSGRQFSNSRSEMNVSTLELGDSALYLCASSLEDISYEQYFGPGTRLTVT.

The J gene is TRBJ1-1, the V gene TRBV11-2; unclear D gene. Per germline, CDR1 SGHAT and CDR2 FQNNGV. The CDR3 has 15 residues. V was shortened by 4 bases and J by 1 base, with 13 bases between the two germline ends. CDR3 residues: CASSYPSWRNTEAFF. CDR3 DNA sequence: TGTGCCAGCAGCTACCCTAGTTGGAGGAACACTGAAGCTTTCTTT.

The chain employs TRBV30 and TRBJ2-7; 10 bases align to TRBD2. The CDR3 is 19 residues long. CDR1 is GTSNPN and CDR2 is SVGIG in the germline V gene (reference sequence). V dropped 2 bases and J dropped 7; count of bases not matched to a gene: 23. CDR3 loop: CAWSRPSGGDRYSYGEQYF. The CDR3 coding sequence is TGTGCCTGGAGTCGACCAAGCGGGGGGGATCGGTACTCCTACGGGGAGCAGTACTTC.

The chain has TRBV21-1 and TRBJ1-1; whether TRBD1, the table's D call, matches the DNA was not checked. TRBV21-1 is annotated as a pseudogene. This CDR3 spans 16 amino acids. DNA for the CDR3: TGTGCCAGCAGCAAAGCGCAGGGGGCCAGGAACACTGAAGCTTTCTTT. This gives the protein CASSKAQGARNTEAFF.

This rearrangement joins TRBV6-6 to TRBJ1-2; 7 bases fit TRBD1. The CDR3 runs to 16 residues. Germline lookup yields CDR1 MNHNY and CDR2 SVGAGI (reference sequence). Germline trimming cut 6 bases from V and 3 bases from J; bases unmatched to any gene: 13. The CDR3, as DNA: TGTGCCAGCAGCCCGTTAACAGGGGCCGCATACTATGGCTACACCTTC. Translating it yields CASSPLTGAAYYGYTF.

The chain couples TRBV5-5 to TRBJ2-1; possibly TRBD2 for D (6 bases). The length of the CDR3 is 15 residues. Germline-derived CDR1 and CDR2 are SGHKS and YYEKEE (reference sequence). The germline V and J ends were trimmed by 4 bases and 2 bases, with 13 bases remaining between them. CDR3 bases: TGTGCCAGCAGCAATTCGGAGGGCCCCTACAATGAGCAGTTCTTC. Translating it yields CASSNSEGPYNEQFF.

The chain combines TRBV11-3 with TRBJ2-5; TRBD2 agrees at 12 bases. The CDR3 is made up of 15 amino acids. Germline-derived CDR1 and CDR2 are SGHNT and YENEEA. V was pared by 4 bases and J by 4 bases, with 4 bases of the junction left unmatched. The CDR3 bases are TGTGCCAGCAGCTCTAGCGGGGGGGCCGGAGAGACCCAGTACTTC. Translated: CASSSSGGAGETQYF.

This chain joins TRBV9 and TRBJ2-1, with D tentatively TRBD1 (5 bases). This CDR3 spans 13 amino acids. V was shortened by 5 bases and J by 7 bases, with 13 bases between the two germline ends. Germline V CDR1 and CDR2: SGDLS, YYNGEE. The CDR3, as DNA: TGTGCCAGCAGGCCCCAGGGAAGGAATGAGCAGTTCTTC. As protein: CASRPQGRNEQFF.

The rearrangement uses TRBV29-1 and TRBJ2-3, with D maybe TRBD2 (5 bases). V was shortened by 1 base and J by 0 bases, with 23 bases between the two germline ends. This CDR3 spans 19 amino acids. Germline loops: CDR1 SQVTM, CDR2 ANQGSEA. This CDR3 is CSVEVLSEGIHHSTDTQYF. The CDR3 DNA sequence: TGCAGCGTTGAAGTCCTTAGCGAGGGCATCCATCATAGCACAGATACGCAGTATTTT.

The chain links TRBV27 to TRBJ2-7, with TRBD2 matching over 7 bases. V lost 3 bases, J lost 2 bases, and 4 bases stayed unmatched. Germline-derived CDR1 and CDR2 are MNHEY and SMNVEV (reference sequence). The CDR3 consists of 14 residues. Here the CDR3 DNA reads TGTGCCAGCAGTTTGGCTAGCGGCCCCTACGAGCAGTACTTC. Translated: CASSLASGPYEQYF.

The J gene is TRBJ1-1, the V gene TRBV11-2; D gene ambiguous. The germline V and J ends were trimmed by 5 bases and 1 base, with 14 bases remaining between them. There are 15 residues in the CDR3. CDR1 and CDR2 from the germline V gene are SGHAT and FQNNGV. The CDR3 region has the DNA TGTGCCAGCAGCCCTGTCGGACTCCGGAACACTGAAGCTTTCTTT. This codes for CASSPVGLRNTEAFF.

Concerning this clone: One end of the junction fails to match germline, which may point to a read error. V and J are TRBV3-1 (or the pseudogene TRBV3-2) and TRBJ2-1; 8 nucleotides line up with TRBD2. CDR1 is LGHDT, CDR2 YNNKEL, per germline (reference sequence). CDR3 length: 17 amino acids. The CDR3 reads CASSQDPGGASNNEQFF. The CDR3 nucleotides read TGTGCCAGCAGCCAAGATCCCGGGGGGGCCTCCAACAATGAGCAGTTCTTC.

This chain uses TRBV7-2 with TRBJ2-7; TRBD2 agrees at 7 bases. The CDR3 extends over 16 amino acids. Germline V gives CDR1 SGHTA, CDR2 FQGNSA. Trimming cost V 4 bases and J 1 base; bases outside gene matches: 10. CDR3 protein: CASSYRGGGGSYEQYF. In DNA form, the CDR3 reads TGTGCCAGCAGCTATCGTGGGGGGGGTGGTTCCTACGAGCAGTACTTC.